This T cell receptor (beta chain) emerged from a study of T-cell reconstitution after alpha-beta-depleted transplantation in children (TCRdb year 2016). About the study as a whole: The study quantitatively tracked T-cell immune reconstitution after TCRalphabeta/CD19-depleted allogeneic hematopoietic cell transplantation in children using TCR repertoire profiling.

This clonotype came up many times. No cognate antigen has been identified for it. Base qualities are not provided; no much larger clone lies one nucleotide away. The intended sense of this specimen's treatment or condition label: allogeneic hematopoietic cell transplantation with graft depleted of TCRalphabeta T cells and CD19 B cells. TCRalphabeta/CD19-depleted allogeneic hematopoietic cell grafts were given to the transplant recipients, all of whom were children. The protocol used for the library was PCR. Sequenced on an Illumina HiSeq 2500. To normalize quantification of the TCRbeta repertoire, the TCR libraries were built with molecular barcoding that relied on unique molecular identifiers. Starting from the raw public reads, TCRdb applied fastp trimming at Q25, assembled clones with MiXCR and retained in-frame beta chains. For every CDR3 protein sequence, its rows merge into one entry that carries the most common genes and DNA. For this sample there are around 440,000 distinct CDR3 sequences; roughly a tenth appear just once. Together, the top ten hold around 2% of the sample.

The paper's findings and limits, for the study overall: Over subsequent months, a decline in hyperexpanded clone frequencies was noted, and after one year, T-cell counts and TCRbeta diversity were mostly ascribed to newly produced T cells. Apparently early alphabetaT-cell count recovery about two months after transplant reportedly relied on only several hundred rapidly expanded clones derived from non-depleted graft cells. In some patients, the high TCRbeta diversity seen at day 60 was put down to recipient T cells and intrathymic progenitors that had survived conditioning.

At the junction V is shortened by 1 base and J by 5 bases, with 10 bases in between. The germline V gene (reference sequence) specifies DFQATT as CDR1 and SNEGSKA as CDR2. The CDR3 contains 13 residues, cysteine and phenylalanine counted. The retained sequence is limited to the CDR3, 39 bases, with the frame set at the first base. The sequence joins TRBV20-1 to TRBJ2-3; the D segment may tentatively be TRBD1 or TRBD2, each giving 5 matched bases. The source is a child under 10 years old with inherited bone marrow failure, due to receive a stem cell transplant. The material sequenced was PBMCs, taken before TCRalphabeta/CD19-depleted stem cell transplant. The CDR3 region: CSARVGGVDTQYF. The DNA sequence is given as TGCAGTGCTAGAGTTGGGGGAGTAGATACGCAGTATTTT.